Included here is one T cell receptor beta chain sequence, with context. Its target is not known. The CDR3 consists of 14 residues. The germline gives CDR1 LNHDA, CDR2 SQIVND (reference sequence). V lost 7 bases, J lost 4 bases, and 14 bases lay in between. A TCRbeta library incorporating unique molecular identifiers was prepared. TCRdb reanalysed the PCR reads using MiXCR and keeps one entry per CDR3 protein. The sample has some 200,000 distinct CDR3 sequences; approximately 6.8% are singletons. This sample was included in a study of T-cell reconstitution after alpha-beta-depleted transplantation in children. Study-wide results and caveats: The main origin of T-cell counts and diversity one year after transplant was newly produced T cells. Diversity of TCRbeta at day 60 was high in some patients, arising from surviving recipient T cells and thymic progenitors. Reportedly, roughly two months post-transplant, alpha-beta T cells arose from several hundred expanded graft clones.

Here the sequenced sample was PBMCs, taken before TCRalphabeta/CD19-depleted stem cell transplant. This chain connects TRBV19 to TRBJ1-5; D may be TRBD1 (5 bases). This clonotype was obtained from a girl in the first two years of life with combined immunodeficiency, due to receive a stem cell transplant. CDR3 in DNA: TGTGCCAGTAATCCGACGGGGGGAAATCAGCCCCAGCATTTT. Translation gives CASNPTGGNQPQHF.